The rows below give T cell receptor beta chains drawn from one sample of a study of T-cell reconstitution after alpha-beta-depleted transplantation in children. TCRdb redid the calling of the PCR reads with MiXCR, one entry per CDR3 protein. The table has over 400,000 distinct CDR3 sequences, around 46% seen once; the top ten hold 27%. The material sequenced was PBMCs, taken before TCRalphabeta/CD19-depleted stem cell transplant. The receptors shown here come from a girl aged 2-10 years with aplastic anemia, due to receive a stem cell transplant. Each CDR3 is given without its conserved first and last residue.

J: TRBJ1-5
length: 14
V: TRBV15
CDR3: ATSRGRGRGNQPQH

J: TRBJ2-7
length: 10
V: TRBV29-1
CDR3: SVVGTDYEQY

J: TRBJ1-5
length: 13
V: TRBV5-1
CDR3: ASSLAPGGNQPQH

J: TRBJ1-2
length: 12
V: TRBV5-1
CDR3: ASSFTQGENGYT

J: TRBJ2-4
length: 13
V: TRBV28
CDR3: ASRPTRIAKNIQY

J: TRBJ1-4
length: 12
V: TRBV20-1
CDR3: SADPGQGNKKLF

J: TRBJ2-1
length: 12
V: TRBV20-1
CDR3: SAPGEGSYNEQF

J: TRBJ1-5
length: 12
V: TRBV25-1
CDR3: ASSESGVYQPQH

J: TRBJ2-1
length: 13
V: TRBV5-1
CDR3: ASSWTTGGGDEQF

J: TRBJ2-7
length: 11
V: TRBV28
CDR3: ASMKSGPYEQY

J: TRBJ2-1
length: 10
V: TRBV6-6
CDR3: ASSRLGDEQF

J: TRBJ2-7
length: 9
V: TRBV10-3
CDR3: AISRDNEQY

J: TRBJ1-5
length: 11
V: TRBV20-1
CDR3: SARVGEAQPQH

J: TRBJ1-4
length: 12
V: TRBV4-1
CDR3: ASSRQEVGEKLF

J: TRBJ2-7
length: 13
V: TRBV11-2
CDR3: ASSLNPGESYEQY

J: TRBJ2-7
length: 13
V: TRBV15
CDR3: ATSRGGQGSYEQY

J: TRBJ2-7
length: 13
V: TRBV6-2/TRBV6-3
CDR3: ASMRTSGSAYEQY

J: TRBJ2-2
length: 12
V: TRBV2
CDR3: ASVGQPNTGELF

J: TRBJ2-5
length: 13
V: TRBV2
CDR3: ASSEWKGIEETQY

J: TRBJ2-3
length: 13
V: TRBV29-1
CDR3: SVGRLTPSTDTQY

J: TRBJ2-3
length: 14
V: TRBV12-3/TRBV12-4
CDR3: ASSFTGLAGTDTQY

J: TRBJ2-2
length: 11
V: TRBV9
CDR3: ASSLRGAGELF

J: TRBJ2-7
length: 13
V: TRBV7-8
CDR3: ASSDRSGVFYEQY

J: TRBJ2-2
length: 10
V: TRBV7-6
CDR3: ASSPSPGELF

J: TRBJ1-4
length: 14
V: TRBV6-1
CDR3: ASKTPQTGAKEKLF

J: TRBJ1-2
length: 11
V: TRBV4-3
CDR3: ASSQGTVSGYT

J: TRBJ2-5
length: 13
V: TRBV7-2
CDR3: ASSLAPASQETQY

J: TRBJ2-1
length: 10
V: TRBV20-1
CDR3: SARQTYNEQF

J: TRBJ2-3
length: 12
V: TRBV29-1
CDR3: SARKGQPTDTQY

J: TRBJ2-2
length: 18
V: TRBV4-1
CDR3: ASSLNPRTGGALYGGELF

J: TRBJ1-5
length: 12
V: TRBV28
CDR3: ASTTRTANQPQH

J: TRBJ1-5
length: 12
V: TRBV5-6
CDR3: ASSLRGFGQPQH

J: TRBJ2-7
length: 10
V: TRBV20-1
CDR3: SARGGFGEQY

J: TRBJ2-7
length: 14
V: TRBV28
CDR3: ASSTQGPQSSYEQY

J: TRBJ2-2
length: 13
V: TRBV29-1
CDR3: SVIGGAINTGELF

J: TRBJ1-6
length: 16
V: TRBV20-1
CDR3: SARATLGWGRENSPLH

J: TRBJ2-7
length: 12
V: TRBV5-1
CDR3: ASSRGQGAYEQY

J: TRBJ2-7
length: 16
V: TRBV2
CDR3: ASSFKGLAGGLSYEQY

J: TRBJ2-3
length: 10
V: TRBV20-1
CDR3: SATSYFGGQY

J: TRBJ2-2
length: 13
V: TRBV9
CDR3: ASSSSGRVGGELF

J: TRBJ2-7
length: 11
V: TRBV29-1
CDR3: SVAIGGGYEQY

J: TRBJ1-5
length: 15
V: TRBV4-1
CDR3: ASSQDQRARGNQPQH

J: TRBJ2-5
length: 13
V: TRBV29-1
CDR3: SVEKGLRTTETQY

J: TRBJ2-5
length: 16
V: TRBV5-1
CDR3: ASSSLPLYGQNQETQY

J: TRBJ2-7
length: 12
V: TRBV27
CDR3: ASSPTGPTYEQY

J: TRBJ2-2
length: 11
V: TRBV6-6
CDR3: ASSSVGTGELF

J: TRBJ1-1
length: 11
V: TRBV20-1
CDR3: SAEGRENTEAF

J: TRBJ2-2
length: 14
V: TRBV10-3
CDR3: AIRGGGGTNTGELF

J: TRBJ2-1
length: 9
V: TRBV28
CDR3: ASISYNEQF

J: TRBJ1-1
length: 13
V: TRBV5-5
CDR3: ASSPSRAPNTEAF

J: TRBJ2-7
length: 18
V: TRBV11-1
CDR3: ASSRRGGAWDRNFGHEQY

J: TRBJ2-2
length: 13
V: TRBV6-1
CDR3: ASRASGSPSGELF

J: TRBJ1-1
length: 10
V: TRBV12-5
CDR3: ASGITGTEAF

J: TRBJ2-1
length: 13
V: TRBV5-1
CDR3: ASSLTGSSYNEQF

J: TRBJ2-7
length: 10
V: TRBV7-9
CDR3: ASSLSTGEQY